One T cell receptor (beta chain) is described in this entry. Its specificity is not known. These data are taken from a study of CXCR3-negative and CXCR3-positive naive CD8 T cells. The TRB cDNA libraries were prepared by 5' RACE with UMI labels. TCRdb reprocessed the 5' RACE reads and stores each CDR3 protein as one record, lacking DNA. The table counts around 160,000 distinct CDR3 sequences; roughly 0.27% lies in the top ten. Points from the study as a whole: Naive CXCR3-positive and CXCR3-negative cells shared TRBV-TRBJ usage; memory cells diverged. Both naive subsets showed comparably high diversity, and memory CD8+ cells showed much lower diversity. Relative to CXCR3-negative naive cells, CXCR3-positive naive cells had more hydrophobic TRB CDR3s.

The CDR3 has 16 residues. The germline V gene has CDR1 SGHTA and CDR2 FQGNSA. Naive cells were sorted as CD45RO-, CCR7+, CD27+ and CD95-. V is TRBV7-2 and J is TRBJ2-5; absent DNA, TCRdb's TRBD2 call cannot be checked. The specimen sequenced was naive CXCR3+ CD8+ T cells from blood. Specified subset: CD45RO-CCR7+CD27+CD95- naive CD8+ T cells expressing CXCR3 (TNR3+). The receptor's source is a human donor in good health. Some clones in this sample may be carry-over from other donors' samples. This CDR3 reads CASSSGLAGGWETQYF.